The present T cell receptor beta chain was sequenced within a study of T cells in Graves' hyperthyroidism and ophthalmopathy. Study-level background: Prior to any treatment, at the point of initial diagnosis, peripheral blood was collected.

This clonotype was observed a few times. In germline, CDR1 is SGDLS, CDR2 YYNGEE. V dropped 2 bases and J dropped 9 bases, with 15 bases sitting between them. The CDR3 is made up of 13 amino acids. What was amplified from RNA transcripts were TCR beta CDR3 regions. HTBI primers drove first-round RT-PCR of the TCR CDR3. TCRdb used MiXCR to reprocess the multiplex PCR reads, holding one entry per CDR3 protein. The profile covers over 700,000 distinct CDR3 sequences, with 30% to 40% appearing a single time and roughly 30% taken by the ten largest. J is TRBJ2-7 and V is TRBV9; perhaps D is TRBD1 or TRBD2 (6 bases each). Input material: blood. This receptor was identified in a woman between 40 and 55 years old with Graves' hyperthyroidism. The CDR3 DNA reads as TGTGCCAGCAGCGTCGGAGACAGGAGGGTGCAGTACTTC. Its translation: CASSVGDRRVQYF.